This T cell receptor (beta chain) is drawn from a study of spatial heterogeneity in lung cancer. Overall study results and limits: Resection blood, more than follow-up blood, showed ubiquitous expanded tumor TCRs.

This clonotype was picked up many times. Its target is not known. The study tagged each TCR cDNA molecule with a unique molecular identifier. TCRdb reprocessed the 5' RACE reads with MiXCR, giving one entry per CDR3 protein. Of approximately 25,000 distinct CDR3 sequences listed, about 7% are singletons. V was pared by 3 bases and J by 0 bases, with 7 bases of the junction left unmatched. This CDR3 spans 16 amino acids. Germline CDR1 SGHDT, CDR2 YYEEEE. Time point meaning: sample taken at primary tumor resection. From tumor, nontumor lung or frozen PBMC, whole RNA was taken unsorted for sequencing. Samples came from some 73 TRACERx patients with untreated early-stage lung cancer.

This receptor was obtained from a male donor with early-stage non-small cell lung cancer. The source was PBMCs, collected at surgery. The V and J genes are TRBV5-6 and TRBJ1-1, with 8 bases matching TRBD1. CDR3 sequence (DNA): TGTGCCAGCAGCTGGACAGGGAAAGGGGTGAACACTGAAGCTTTCTTT. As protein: CASSWTGKGVNTEAFF.